This T cell receptor beta chain was identified in a study of cytomegalovirus exposure and HLA in healthy donors. Findings and limits, study-wide: Immune exposure was documented only through CMV serostatus. In most subjects, TCR beta sequences reportedly gave accurate predictions of HLA-A and HLA-B alleles.

CDR3 length: 15 amino acids. Germline V gene sequence: CDR1 MNHNS, CDR2 SASEGT. V was clipped by 2 bases and J by 3 bases; unmatched bases: 3. Of note for this clone: The target antigen is unknown.

Though probably carrying unrecorded immune exposures, donors were nominally healthy at sampling. This PCR relied on a set of 60 Vbeta primers and 13 Jbeta primers. TCRdb's copy holds only in-frame clones and misses some; the assay was immunoSEQ multiplex PCR. The repertoire consists of approximately 110,000 clones, with just under 70% occurring once and the leading ten covering 5.4%. Sequencing was carried out using PBMCs. This chain links TRBV6-1 with TRBJ1-4; 7 bases agree with TRBD1. This clonotype was sampled from a woman in her 70s in good health and CMV-seropositive. The CDR3 nucleotides read TGTGCCAGCAGTGAACAGGGGGGATCTAATGAAAAACTGTTTTTT. It encodes CASSEQGGSNEKLFF.